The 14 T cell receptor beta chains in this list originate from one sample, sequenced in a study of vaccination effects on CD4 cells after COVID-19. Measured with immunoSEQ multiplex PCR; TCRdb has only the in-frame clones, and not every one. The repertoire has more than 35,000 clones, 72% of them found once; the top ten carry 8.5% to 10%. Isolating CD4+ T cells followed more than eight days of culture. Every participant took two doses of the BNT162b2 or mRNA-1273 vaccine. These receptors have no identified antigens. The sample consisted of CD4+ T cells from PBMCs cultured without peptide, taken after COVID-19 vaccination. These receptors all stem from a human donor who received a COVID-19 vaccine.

CDR3 DNA: TGTGCCAGCAGTGAACTCAGGGGCGATAATGGGGTGAACACTGAAGCTTTCTTT. Amino acid sequence: CASSELRGDNGVNTEAFF. This chain connects TRBV25-1 to TRBJ1-1, with a possible D match to TRBD1 (6 bases). CDR3 length: 18 residues. CDR1 and CDR2 from the germline V gene are MGHDK and SYGVNS. V was shortened by 2 bases and J by 0 bases, with 19 bases between the two germline ends.

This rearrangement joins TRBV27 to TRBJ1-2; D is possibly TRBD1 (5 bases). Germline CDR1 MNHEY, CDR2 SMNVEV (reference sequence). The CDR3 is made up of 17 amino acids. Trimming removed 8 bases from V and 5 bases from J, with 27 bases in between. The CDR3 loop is CASGAAYGAGYSYGYTF. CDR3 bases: TGTGCCAGCGGTGCCGCCTATGGGGCAGGATATTCTTATGGCTACACCTTC.

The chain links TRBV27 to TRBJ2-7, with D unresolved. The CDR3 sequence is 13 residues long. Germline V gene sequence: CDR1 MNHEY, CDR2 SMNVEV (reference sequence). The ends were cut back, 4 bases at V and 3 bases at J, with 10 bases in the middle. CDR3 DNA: TGTGCCAGCAGTTCAAACCCGCTCTACGAGCAGTACTTC. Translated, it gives CASSSNPLYEQYF.

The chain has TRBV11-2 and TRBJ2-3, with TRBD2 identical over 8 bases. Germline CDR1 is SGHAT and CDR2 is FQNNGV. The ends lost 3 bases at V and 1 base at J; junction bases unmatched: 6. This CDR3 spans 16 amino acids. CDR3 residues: CASSFTSGPGTDTQYF. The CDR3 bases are TGTGCCAGCAGCTTCACTAGCGGCCCTGGCACAGATACGCAGTATTTT.

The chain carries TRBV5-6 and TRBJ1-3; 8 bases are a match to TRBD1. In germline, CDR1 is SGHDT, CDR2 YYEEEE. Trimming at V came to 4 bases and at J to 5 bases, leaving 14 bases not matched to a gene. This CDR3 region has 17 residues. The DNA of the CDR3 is TGTGCCAGCAGCCTGGGACAGGAAGGGGTTAGAAGAAACACCATATATTTT. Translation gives CASSLGQEGVRRNTIYF.

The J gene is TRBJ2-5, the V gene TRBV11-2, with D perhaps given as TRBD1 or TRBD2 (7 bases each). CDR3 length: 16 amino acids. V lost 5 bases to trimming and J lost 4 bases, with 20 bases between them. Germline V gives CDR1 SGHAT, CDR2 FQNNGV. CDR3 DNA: TGTGCCAGCAGCCGACAGGGTCTAGCGGCGGGAGAGACCCAGTACTTC. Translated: CASSRQGLAAGETQYF.

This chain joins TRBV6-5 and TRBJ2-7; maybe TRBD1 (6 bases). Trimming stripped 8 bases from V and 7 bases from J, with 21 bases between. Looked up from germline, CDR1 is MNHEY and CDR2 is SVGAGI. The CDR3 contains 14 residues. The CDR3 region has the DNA TGTGCCAGCGTCAATCGGGACACAGGACCGGAGCAGTACTTC. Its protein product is CASVNRDTGPEQYF.

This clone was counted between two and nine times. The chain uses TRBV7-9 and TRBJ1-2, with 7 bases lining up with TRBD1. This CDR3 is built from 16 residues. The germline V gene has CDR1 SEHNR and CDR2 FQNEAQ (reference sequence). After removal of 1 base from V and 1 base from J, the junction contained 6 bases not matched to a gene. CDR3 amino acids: CASSLEGAQNNYGYTF. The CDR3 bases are TGTGCCAGCAGCTTAGAGGGGGCGCAAAATAACTATGGCTACACCTTC.

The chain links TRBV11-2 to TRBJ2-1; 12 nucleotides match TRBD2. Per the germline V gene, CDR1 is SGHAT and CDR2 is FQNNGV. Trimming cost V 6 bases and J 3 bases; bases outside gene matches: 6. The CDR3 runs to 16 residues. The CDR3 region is CASRSRTSGNYNEQFF. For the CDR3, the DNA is TGTGCCAGCAGATCGAGGACTAGCGGGAACTACAATGAGCAGTTCTTC.

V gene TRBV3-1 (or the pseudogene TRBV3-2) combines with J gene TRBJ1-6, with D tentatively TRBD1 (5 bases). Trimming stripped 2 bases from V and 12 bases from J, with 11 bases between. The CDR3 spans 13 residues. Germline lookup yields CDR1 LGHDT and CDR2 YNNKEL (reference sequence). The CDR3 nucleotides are TGTGCCAGCAGCCAAAGGGACTTAGTACCCCTCCACTTT. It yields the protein CASSQRDLVPLHF.

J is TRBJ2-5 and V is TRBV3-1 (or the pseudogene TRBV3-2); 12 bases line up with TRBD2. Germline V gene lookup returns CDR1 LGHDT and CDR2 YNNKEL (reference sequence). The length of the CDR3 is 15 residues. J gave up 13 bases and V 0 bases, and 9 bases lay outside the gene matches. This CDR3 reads CASSQEWLAGGVPYF. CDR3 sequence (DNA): TGTGCCAGCAGCCAAGAATGGCTAGCGGGAGGGGTACCGTACTTC.

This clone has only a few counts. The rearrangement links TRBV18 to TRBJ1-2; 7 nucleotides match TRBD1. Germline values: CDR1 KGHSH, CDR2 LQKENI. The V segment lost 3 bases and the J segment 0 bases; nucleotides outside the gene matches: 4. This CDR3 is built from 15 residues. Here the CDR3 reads CASSPQGGPNYGYTF. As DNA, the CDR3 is TGTGCCAGCTCACCCCAGGGGGGACCTAACTATGGCTACACCTTC.

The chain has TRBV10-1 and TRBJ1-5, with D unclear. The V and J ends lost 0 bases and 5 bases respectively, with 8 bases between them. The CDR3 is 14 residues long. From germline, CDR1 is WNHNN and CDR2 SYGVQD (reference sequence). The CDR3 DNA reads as TGCGCCAGCAGTGAGTCCAGGTTGGATCAGCCCCAGCATTTT. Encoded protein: CASSESRLDQPQHF.

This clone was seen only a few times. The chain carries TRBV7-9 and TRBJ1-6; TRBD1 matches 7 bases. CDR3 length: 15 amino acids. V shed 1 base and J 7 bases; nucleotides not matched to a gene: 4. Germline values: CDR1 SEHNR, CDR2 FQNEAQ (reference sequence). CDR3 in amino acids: CASSLGQGVNSPLHF. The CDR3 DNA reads TGTGCCAGCAGCTTAGGACAGGGAGTAAATTCACCCCTCCACTTT.